This TCR beta chain was sequenced in a study of shared clonotypes between healthy human individuals. Whole-study context: Researchers assigned three CD4 naive, three CD4 memory, two CD8 naive and one CD8 memory plate to each donor. Findings and caveats of the study: Measured sharing among donors was expected to vary with sequencing depth. Roughly 4.6% of naive CD4 clonotypes were common to several donors.

Original methodology: Sequence data from immunoSEQ were junction-only and lacked quality scores; consequently, filtering differed. The protocol was immunoSEQ multiplex PCR, while the TCRdb copy is restricted to in-frame clones and leaves out a portion. The V and J calls and the clone size are those of that table, but D and trimming were determined from the DNA. In the table there are about 2.4 million clones, approximately 94% of which are singletons. A word on this clone: The target antigen is unknown.

The CDR3 covers 15 residues. Germline V gene lookup returns CDR1 SGHTA and CDR2 FQGNSA. The germline V and J ends were trimmed by 1 base and 5 bases, with 12 bases remaining between them. V is TRBV7-2 and J is TRBJ2-1; D possibly matches TRBD1 or TRBD2 (5 bases each). The origin of this receptor is a man younger than 30 in good health. Some clones in this sample may be carry-over from other donors' samples. The specimen was naive CD4+ T cells from PBMCs. The subset denotes: CD45RA+ positively selected. CDR3 bases: TGTGCCAGCAGCTTAGTCCGGGACGCAAACAATGAGCAGTTCTTC. This translates into CASSLVRDANNEQFF.